The source of this T cell receptor (beta chain) is a study of regulatory T cells in long-lasting Graves disease (dated by TCRdb to about 2021). Study-wide context: Antithyroid drugs had been taken for less than 3 months by newly diagnosed Graves' disease patients. The study was conducted in China and was registered as a clinical trial. A total of 33 samples were covered by TCR sequencing, comprising roughly 13 persistent and around 20 newly diagnosed Graves' disease patients. Persistent Graves' disease patients were compared with newly diagnosed Graves' disease patients by peripheral blood TCR sequencing and RNA sequencing.

Libraries were constructed by multiplex PCR. Instrument on record: Illumina HiSeq 4000. TCR beta libraries were built with iRepertoire HTBI primers and Arm-PCR amplification of CDR3 regions. Before sequencing, the PCR products went through gel purification. On the authors' methods: Gene usage analysis of CDR3 amino acid clonotypes used the 60 to 80 TRBV and 14 to 15 TRBJ segments found across samples. COPE and FqMerger were used to merge the filtered high-quality paired reads into contigs. BLAST was used to align contigs to the IMGT TRBV, TRBD and TRBJ reference genes, and CDR3 was defined following IMGT. Highly expanded clones were defined as clonotypes with a frequency above 0.1%. Shannon entropy was used to measure repertoire diversity, and the Gini coefficient was used to measure V-J evenness. A clonotype found in more than one individual was treated as public. Through fastp at Q25 and MiXCR, TCRdb rebuilt clones from the public reads, retaining in-frame beta chains. Every distinct CDR3 protein forms one entry, paired with its most common genes and DNA. Here the V and J calls rest on TCRdb's processing, not on the authors' analysis. The sample profile shows approximately 440,000 distinct CDR3 sequences; about 16% of them were found once. Clones ranked in the top ten supply over 9% of the sample.

General study outcomes and caveats: A larger number of public clonotypes was shared among persistent patients (about 2,700) than among newly diagnosed patients (around 890). Only peripheral blood was studied, because thyroid tissue, the primary lesion, was inaccessible. Compared with newly diagnosed patients, patients with persistent Graves' disease had lower TCR Shannon entropy and fewer highly expanded clones, which suggests clonal expansion. Sequencing and analysis were limited to the TCR beta chain. The small sample size was acknowledged by the authors as a limitation that may reduce accuracy.

This clonotype was seen a single time. Its antigen specificity is not known. No base-level quality is on record; no much larger clone is a single base apart. One read amounts to weak evidence. The meaning of the sample's time point label: newly diagnosed GD, antithyroid drugs for less than 3 months. For both TCR sequencing and RNA sequencing, RNA was extracted from PBMCs in TRIzol. The diagnosis of Graves' disease followed American Thyroid Association guidelines. Patients were recruited from an endocrinology department in Xi'an, China. Each patient gave 7.5 to 10 milliliters of peripheral blood, collected in an EDTA anticoagulant tube. Ficoll Paque Plus density gradient separation was used to isolate PBMCs, and no additional T cell sorting was done. An Agilent 2100 Bioanalyzer and agarose gel were used to check RNA quality, and a NanoDrop 2000 was used to measure RNA concentration. These data also featured in a second study, about T cells in Graves' hyperthyroidism and ophthalmopathy. From that second study: Graves' hyperthyroidism was defined as stable when no progression to ophthalmopathy occurred over 18 months of follow-up. Hyperthyroidism patients were newly diagnosed, with disease duration under 2 months, and aged 18 to 65 years. Patients with uncontrolled infections, other autoimmune diseases, pregnancy or lactation were excluded. Diagnoses were established on the basis of clinical symptoms, serum thyroxine and TRAb, thyroid ultrasound, and orbital computed tomography. The first round of RT-PCR for the TCR CDR3 was performed with the HTBI primer set and the Qiagen OneStep RT-PCR kit. Blood samples also contained most of the expanded thyroid clonotypes (frequency above 0.001), which suggests that blood repertoires may reflect thyroid immune responses. Ophthalmopathy was separated from stable hyperthyroidism by a 13 V-J signature model, with 87.88% sensitivity and 81% to 82% specificity obtained in cross-validation and 80%/75% obtained in testing. In validation, progression to ophthalmopathy was predicted by the model with 65% to 71% sensitivity and 72.22% specificity, a median of roughly 6.4 months before onset. TCR V-J signatures able to tell the groups apart were searched for in a discovery cohort of 90 to 100 patients, of whom more than 40 had Graves' ophthalmopathy and around 56 had stable Graves' hyperthyroidism. Prospective prediction of ophthalmopathy was tested in an independent validation cohort consisting of 18 hyperthyroidism patients and 17 patients who later progressed to ophthalmopathy. The 90 to 100 discovery patients were randomly divided into training and test sets at a 7:3 ratio. The study also compared thyroid tissue and blood T-cell repertoires from about six Graves' hyperthyroidism patients. After blood sampling, hyperthyroidism patients were treated with methimazole at a starting dose of 30 mg daily, and ophthalmopathy patients were treated with high-dose intravenous methylprednisolone. A second multiplex PCR round built the libraries, followed by size selection and purification. Sequencing of the libraries was done on an Illumina HiSeq2000 using paired-end 100 bp reads. SOAPnuke was used to process the raw data, removing reads that contained adapters or uncalled bases, had a mean Phred below 15, or lacked an exact match to the constant primer or identifier. High-quality paired reads were merged with COPE v1.2.5, and unique nucleotide sequences were defined as clonotypes. Clonotypes were aligned to IMGT TRBV, TRBD and TRBJ reference segments using MiTCR v1.1. Only V-J combinations with frequency above 0.0001, covering 98% to 99.2% of repertoires, were analysed. The TCS score was defined as the ratio of F50 (clonal expansion) to E x V (chaos), calculated using BLOSUM62-based TCRdist between CDR3 peptides within each V-J. Welch's t-statistics and random forest reduced around 510 V-J features to about 12, which were used in a naive Bayes classifier (R e1071). No statistical method was used to fix the sample size in advance, and group allocation was not hidden from the investigators. The paper reports TCR Vbeta CDR3 sequencing of some 140 peripheral blood samples: under 45 ophthalmopathy, 75 to 80 hyperthyroidism and around 17 progressor patients.

Source: peripheral blood mononuclear cells (PBMCs), taken at new diagnosis, from a patient treated with antithyroid drugs. The TCR originated in a man in his forties with Graves disease. Donor details come from another sample of the same person, matched by shared clones.

This receptor has the CDR3 CASSSVGPHYEQYF. The DNA reads TGTGCCAGCAGCTCCGTAGGACCCCACTACGAGCAGTACTTC. Recombination joined TRBV28 with TRBJ2-7, with no confident D gene call. Reading the germline V gene gives CDR1 MDHEN and CDR2 SYDVKM. The junction shows trimming of 6 bases on V and 3 bases on J, plus 15 bases between the germline ends. The CDR3 measures 14 amino acids from cysteine to phenylalanine. Only the CDR3 part of the read is kept: 42 bases, read in frame from the first base.